This T cell receptor (beta chain) was recovered during a study of beta chain features in type 1 diabetes. Study-wide points: People with Type 1 diabetes carried modestly yet significantly shorter TCRB CDR3s in all four CD4+ subsets. Compared to healthy donors, patients appeared to have naive, central memory and Treg TCRB repertoires that were more alike. Among type 1 diabetes patients, VDJ junctions had fewer insertions and more deletions.

The sequenced template was cDNA made from the entire isolated RNA. Samples of naive, central memory and regulatory T cells yielded a mean of about 3.8 million reads. Sequencing used immunoSEQ multiplex PCR; TCRdb keeps in-frame clones, though not all of them. The data show 240,000 or so clones, approximately 15% seen once. This clone has more than one count but fewer than ten. Its antigen is not known. The same CDR3 is also encoded by other DNA sequences in this sample. V shed 5 bases, J shed 0 bases, and the junction held 4 bases outside the gene matches. The germline gives CDR1 SEHNR, CDR2 FQNEAQ (reference sequence). This CDR3 contains 16 residues.

The rearrangement joins TRBV7-9 to TRBJ2-3, with 11 positions matching TRBD2. This sequence was found in a man younger than 45 with type 1 diabetes. Sequencing used naive CD4+ T cells from blood. The CDR3 is CASSPWTSGSTDTQYF. For the CDR3, the DNA is TGTGCCAGCAGCCCCTGGACTAGCGGGAGCACAGATACGCAGTATTTT.